This entry is about one T cell receptor (beta chain). Read sequence stops 3 residues before the CDR3 end, and the germline J gene provides the missing end. The source of the sample is a study of T cells in women clearing cervical HPV infection. Trimming cost V 5 bases and J 0 bases, with 10 bases left between them. The CDR3 is 14 amino acids. Per the germline V gene, CDR1 is GTSNPN and CDR2 is SVGIG (reference sequence). Profiled with immunoSEQ multiplex PCR; TCRdb holds only in-frame clones, not every one. The table lists tens of thousands of clones. This chain joins TRBV30 and TRBJ1-4; no definite D call. The TCR sequence derives from a woman between 18 and 69 years old with a cervical HPV16 infection that either progressed to CIN3+ or cleared (not recorded which). Specimen: blood buffy coat. Partial CDR3 DNA: TGTGCCTGGGATTATACGGCAACTAATGAAAAA. Protein sequence: CAWDYTATNEK. The full CDR3 protein reads CAWDYTATNEKLFF.